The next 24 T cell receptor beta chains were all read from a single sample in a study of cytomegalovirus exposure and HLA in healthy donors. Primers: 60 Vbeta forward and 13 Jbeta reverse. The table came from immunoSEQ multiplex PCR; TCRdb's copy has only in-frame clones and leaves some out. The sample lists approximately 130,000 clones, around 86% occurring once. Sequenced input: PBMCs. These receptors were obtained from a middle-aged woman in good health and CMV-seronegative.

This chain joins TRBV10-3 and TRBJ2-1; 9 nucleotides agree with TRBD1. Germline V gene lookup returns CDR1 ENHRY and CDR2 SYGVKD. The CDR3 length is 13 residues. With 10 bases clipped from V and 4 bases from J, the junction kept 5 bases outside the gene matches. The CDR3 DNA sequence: TGTGCCAGCAGACAGGGGGGATACAATGAGCAGTTCTTC. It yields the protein CASRQGGYNEQFF.

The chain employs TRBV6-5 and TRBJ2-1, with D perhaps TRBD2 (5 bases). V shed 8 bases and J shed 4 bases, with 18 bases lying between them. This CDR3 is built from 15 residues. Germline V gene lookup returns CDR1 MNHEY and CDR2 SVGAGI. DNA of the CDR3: TGTGCCAGCTTCCGTGACTACTCATCTTACAATGAGCAGTTCTTC. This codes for CASFRDYSSYNEQFF.

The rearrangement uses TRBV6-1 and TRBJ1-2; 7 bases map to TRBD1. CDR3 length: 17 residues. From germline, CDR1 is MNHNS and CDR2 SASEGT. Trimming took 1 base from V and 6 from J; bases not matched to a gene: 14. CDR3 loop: CASSEGTGWAGSHGYTF. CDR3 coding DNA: TGTGCCAGCAGTGAAGGGACAGGATGGGCAGGAAGCCATGGCTACACCTTC.

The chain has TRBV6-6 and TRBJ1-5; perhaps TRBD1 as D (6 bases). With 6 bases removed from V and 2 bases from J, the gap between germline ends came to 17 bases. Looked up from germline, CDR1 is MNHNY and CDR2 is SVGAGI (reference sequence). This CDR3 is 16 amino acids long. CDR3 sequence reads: CASRTGQYLRNQPQHF. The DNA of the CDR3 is TGTGCCAGCAGAACTGGACAGTATCTACGCAATCAGCCCCAGCATTTT.

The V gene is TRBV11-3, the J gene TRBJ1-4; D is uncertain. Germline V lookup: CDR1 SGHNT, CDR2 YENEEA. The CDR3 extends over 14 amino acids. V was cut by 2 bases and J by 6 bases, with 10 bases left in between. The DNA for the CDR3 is TGTGCCAGCAGCTTAAATTTGCAGGATGAAAAACTGTTTTTT. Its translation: CASSLNLQDEKLFF.

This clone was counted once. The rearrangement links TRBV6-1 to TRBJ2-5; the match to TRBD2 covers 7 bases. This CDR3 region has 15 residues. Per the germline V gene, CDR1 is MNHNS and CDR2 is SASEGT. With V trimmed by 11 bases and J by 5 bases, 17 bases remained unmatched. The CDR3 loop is CAGVSNGLAVETQYF. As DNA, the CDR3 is TGTGCCGGCGTATCCAACGGGCTAGCGGTCGAGACCCAGTACTTC.

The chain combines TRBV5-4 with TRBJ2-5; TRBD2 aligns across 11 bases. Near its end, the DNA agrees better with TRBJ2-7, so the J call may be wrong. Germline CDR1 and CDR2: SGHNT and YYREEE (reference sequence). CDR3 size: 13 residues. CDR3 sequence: CASSIGLAGEQYF. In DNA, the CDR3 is TGTGCCAGCAGCATCGGACTAGCGGGCGAGCAGTACTTC.

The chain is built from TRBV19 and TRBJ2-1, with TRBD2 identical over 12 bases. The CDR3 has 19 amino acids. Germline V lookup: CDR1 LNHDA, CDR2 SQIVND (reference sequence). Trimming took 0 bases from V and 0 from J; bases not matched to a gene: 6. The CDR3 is CASSIEKTSGSSSYNEQFF. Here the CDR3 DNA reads TGTGCCAGTAGTATAGAAAAGACTAGCGGGAGTAGCTCCTACAATGAGCAGTTCTTC.

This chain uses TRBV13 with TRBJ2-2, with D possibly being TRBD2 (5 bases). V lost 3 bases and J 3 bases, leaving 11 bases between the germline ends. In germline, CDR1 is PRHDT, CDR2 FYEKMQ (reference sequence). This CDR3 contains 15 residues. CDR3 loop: CASSFLGVDTGELFF. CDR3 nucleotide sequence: TGTGCCAGCAGCTTTCTGGGAGTTGACACCGGGGAGCTGTTTTTT.

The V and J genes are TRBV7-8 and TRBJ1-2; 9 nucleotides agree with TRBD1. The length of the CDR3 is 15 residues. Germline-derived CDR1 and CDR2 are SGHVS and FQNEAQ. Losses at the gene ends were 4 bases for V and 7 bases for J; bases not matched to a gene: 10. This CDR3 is CASSSTGQGVSGYTF. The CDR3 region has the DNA TGTGCCAGCAGCTCGACGGGACAGGGTGTGAGTGGCTACACCTTC.

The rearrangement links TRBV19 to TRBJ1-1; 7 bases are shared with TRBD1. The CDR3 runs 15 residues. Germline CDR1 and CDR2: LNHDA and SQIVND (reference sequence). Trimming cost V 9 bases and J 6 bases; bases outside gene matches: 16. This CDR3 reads CASRMAGGFVAEAFF. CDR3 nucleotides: TGTGCCAGCCGAATGGCAGGGGGTTTTGTCGCTGAAGCTTTCTTT.

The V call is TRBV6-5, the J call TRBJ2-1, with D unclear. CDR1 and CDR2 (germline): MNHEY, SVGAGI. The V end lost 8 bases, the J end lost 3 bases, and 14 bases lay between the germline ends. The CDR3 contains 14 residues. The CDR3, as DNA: TGTGCCAGCTCCCCTATGGGCATCTACAATGAGCAGTTCTTC. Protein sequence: CASSPMGIYNEQFF.

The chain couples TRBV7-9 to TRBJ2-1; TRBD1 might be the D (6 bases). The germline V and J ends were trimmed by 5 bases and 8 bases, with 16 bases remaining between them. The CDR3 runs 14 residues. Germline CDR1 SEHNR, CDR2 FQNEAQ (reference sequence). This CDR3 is CASSPPRQDHEQFF. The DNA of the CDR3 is TGTGCCAGCAGCCCTCCTAGACAGGACCATGAGCAGTTCTTC.

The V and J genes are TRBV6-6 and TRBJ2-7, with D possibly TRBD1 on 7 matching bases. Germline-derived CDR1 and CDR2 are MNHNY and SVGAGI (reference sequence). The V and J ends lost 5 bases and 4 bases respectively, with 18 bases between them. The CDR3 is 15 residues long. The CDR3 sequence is CASSPLSEGAYEQYF. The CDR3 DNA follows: TGTGCCAGCAGTCCACTATCGGAGGGGGCGTACGAGCAGTACTTC.

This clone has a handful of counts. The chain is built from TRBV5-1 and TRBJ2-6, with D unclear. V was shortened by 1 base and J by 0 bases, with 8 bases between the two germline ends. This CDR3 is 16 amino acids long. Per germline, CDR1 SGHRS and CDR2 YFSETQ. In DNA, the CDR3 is TGCGCCAGCAGCTTGTTACAAAACTCTGGGGCCAACGTCCTGACTTTC. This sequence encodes CASSLLQNSGANVLTF.

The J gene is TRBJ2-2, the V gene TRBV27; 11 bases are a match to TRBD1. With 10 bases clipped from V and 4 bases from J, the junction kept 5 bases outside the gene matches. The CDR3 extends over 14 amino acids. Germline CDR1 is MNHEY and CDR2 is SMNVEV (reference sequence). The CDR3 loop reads CATHGTGGTGELFF. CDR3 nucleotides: TGTGCCACCCACGGGACAGGGGGCACCGGGGAGCTGTTTTTT.

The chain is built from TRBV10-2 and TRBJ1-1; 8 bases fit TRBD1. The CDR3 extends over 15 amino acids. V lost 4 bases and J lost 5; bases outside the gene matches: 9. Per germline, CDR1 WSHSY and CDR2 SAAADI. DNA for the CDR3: TGCGCCAGCAGTGGGCTGGACAGGGTTTGGACTGAAGCTTTCTTT. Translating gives CASSGLDRVWTEAFF.

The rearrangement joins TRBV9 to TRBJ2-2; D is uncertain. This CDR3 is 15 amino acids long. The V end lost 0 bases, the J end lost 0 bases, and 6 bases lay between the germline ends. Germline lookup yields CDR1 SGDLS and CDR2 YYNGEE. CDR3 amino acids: CASSVVGTNTGELFF. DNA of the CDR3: TGTGCCAGCAGCGTAGTGGGCACGAACACCGGGGAGCTGTTTTTT.

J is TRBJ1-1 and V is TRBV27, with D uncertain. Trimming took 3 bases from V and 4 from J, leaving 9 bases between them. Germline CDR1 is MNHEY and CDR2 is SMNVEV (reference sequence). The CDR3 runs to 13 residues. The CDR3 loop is CASSFLRGTEAFF. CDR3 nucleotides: TGTGCCAGCAGTTTCCTCCGGGGCACTGAAGCTTTCTTT.

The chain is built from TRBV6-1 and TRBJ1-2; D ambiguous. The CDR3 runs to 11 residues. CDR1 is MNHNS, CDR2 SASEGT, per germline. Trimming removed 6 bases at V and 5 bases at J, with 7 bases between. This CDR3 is CASSRGYGYTF. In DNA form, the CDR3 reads TGTGCCAGCAGCCGGGGATATGGCTACACCTTC.

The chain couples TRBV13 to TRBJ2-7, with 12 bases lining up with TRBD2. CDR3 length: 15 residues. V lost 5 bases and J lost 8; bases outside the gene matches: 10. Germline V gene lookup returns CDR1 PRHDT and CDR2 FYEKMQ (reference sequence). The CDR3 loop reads CASSPLGLAGGKQYF. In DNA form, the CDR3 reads TGTGCCAGCAGCCCCTTGGGGCTAGCGGGGGGGAAGCAGTACTTC.

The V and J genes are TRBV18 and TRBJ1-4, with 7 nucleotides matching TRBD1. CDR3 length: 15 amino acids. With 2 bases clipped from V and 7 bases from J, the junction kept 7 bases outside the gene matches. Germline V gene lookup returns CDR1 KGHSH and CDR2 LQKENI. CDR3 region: CASSPDTGVPEKLFF. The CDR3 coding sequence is TGTGCCAGCTCACCAGATACAGGGGTCCCTGAAAAACTGTTTTTT.

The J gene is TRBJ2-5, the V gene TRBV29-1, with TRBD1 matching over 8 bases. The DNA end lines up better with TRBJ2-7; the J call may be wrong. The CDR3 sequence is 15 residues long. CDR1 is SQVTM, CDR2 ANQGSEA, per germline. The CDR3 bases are TGCAGCGTTGATTCATCACAGGGGGGTACCTACGAGCAGTACTTC. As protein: CSVDSSQGGTYEQYF.

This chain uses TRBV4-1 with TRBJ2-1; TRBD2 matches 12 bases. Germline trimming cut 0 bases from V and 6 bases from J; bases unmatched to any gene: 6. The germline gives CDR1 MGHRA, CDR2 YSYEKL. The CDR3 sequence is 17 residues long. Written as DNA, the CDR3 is TGCGCCAGCAGCCAAGATCCAGAGACTAGCGGGAGCAATGAGCAGTTCTTC. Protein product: CASSQDPETSGSNEQFF.